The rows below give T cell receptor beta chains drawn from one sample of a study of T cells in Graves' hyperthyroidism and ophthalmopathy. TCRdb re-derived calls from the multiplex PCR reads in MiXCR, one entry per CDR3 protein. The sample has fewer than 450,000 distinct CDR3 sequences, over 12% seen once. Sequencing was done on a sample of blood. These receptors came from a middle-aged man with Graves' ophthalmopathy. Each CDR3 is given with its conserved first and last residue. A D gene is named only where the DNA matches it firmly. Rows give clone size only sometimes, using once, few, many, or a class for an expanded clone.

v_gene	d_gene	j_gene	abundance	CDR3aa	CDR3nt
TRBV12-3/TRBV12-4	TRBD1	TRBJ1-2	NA	CASSSTGGSMEGYTF	TGTGCCAGCAGTTCGACAGGGGGCAGTATGGAGGGCTACACCTTC
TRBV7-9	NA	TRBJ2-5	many	CASSLRRTRQGETQYF	TGTGCCAGCAGCTTAAGGCGCACGCGTCAGGGGGAGACCCAGTACTTC
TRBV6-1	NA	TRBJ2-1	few	CASSYADRAPYNEQFF	TGTGCCAGCAGTTACGCGGACAGAGCCCCCTACAATGAGCAGTTCTTC
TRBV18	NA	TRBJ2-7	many	CASSPPSRDSYEQYF	TGTGCCAGCTCACCTCCTTCTCGTGATAGTTACGAGCAGTACTTC
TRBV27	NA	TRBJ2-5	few	CASSHKETQYF	TGTGCCAGCAGTCATAAAGAGACCCAGTACTTC
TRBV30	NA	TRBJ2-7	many	CAWLKSSYEQYF	TGTGCCTGGCTAAAAAGCTCCTACGAGCAGTACTTC
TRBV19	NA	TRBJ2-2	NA	CASSHASNTGELFF	TGTGCCAGTAGTCACGCTTCGAACACCGGGGAGCTGTTTTTT
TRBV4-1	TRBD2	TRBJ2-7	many	CASSPASGSYEQYF	TGCGCCAGCAGCCCGGCTAGCGGTTCCTACGAGCAGTACTTC
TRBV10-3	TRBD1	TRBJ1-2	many	CAISEPANRGYGYTF	TGTGCCATCAGTGAGCCGGCTAACAGGGGCTATGGCTACACCTTC
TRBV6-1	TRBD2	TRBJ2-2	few	CASSPGTSGSVGTGELFF	TGTGCCAGCAGTCCCGGGACTAGCGGGAGCGTTGGCACCGGGGAGCTGTTTTTT
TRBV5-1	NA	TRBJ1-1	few	CASSVVGPGNTEAFF	TGCGCCAGCAGCGTCGTCGGCCCAGGCAACACTGAAGCTTTCTTT
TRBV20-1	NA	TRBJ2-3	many	CSARETSTDTQYF	TGCAGTGCTAGAGAGACTAGCACAGATACGCAGTATTTT
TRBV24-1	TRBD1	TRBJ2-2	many	CATSDTGTGGAANTGELFF	TGTGCCACCAGTGATACCGGGACAGGGGGCGCCGCGAACACCGGGGAGCTGTTTTTT
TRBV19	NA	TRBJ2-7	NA	CASSTQVEGGEQYF	TGTGCCAGTAGCACGCAGGTCGAGGGCGGCGAGCAGTACTTC
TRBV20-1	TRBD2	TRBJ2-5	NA	CSASGTPEAQYF	TGCAGTGCAAGCGGGACGCCCGAGGCCCAGTACTTC
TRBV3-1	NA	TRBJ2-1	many	CASSTPRGGDNEQFF	TGTGCCAGCAGCACCCCCCGGGGCGGAGACAATGAGCAGTTCTTC
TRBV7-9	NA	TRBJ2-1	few	CASSRAGLGVNEQFF	TGTGCCAGCAGCCGAGCTGGGTTGGGGGTCAATGAGCAGTTCTTC
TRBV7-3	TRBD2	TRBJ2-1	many	CASSLTPSGTYSYNEQFF	TGTGCCAGCAGCTTAACCCCTAGCGGCACCTACTCCTACAATGAGCAGTTCTTC
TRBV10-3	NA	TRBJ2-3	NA	CAIKSGPSTDTQYF	TGTGCCATCAAATCGGGACCCTCCACAGATACGCAGTATTTT
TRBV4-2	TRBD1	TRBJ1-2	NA	CASSQDLTGGGYTF	TGTGCCAGCAGCCAAGATCTGACAGGGGGTGGCTACACCTTC
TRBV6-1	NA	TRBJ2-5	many	CASKSWEGARETQYF	TGTGCCAGCAAATCCTGGGAGGGGGCGCGGGAGACCCAGTACTTC
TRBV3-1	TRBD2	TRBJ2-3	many	CASSRLLATTDTQYF	TGTGCCAGCAGCCGGTTACTAGCGACCACAGATACGCAGTATTTT
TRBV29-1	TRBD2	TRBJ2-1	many	CSVEGLAGYNEQFF	TGCAGCGTTGAGGGACTAGCGGGGTACAATGAGCAGTTCTTC
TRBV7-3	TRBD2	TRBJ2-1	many	CASTPSRLQVVAGNDEQFF	TGTGCCAGCACCCCCTCTCGCCTGCAGGTGGTAGCGGGAAACGATGAGCAGTTCTTC
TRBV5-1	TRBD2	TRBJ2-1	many	CASSLKTSGRANEQFF	TGCGCCAGCAGCCTAAAAACTAGCGGGAGGGCCAATGAGCAGTTCTTC
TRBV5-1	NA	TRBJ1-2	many	CASSLDRTYGYTF	TGCGCCAGCAGCTTGGACAGGACCTATGGCTACACCTTC
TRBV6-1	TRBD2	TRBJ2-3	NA	CASSDLLAGTDTQYF	TGTGCCAGCAGTGATCTACTAGCGGGCACAGATACGCAGTATTTT
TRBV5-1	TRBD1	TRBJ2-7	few	CASSSGQGVTYEQYF	TGCGCCAGCAGCTCGGGACAGGGAGTGACCTACGAGCAGTACTTC
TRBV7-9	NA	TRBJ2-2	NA	CASRTDRQSGELFF	TGTGCCAGCAGAACGGACAGACAGTCCGGGGAGCTGTTTTTT
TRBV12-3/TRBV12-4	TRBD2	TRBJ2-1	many	CASSPPPPLAGVFNEQFF	TGTGCCAGCTCACCTCCCCCCCCACTAGCGGGAGTCTTCAATGAGCAGTTCTTC
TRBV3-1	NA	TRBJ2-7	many	CASSRHDGTSIPHEQYF	TGTGCCAGCAGCCGCCACGATGGGACAAGCATACCCCACGAGCAGTACTTC
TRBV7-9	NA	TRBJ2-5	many	CASSQTRRAVAETQYF	TGTGCCAGCAGTCAGACACGGAGGGCCGTCGCGGAGACCCAGTACTTC
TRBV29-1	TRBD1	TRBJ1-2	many	CSVEEQGAGGYTF	TGCAGCGTTGAAGAACAGGGGGCAGGCGGCTACACCTTC
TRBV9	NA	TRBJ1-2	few	CASSAVRTRPDYGYTF	TGTGCCAGCAGCGCCGTTCGGACGCGCCCGGACTATGGCTACACCTTC
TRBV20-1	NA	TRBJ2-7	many	CSARAGLKRTYEQYF	TGCAGTGCTAGGGCGGGACTGAAAAGAACCTACGAGCAGTACTTC
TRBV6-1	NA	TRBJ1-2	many	CASSEDRTPLYGYTF	TGTGCCAGCAGTGAAGATCGGACACCACTCTATGGCTACACCTTC
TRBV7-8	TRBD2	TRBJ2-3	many	CASSYPGTSGRDTDTQYF	TGTGCCAGCAGCTACCCAGGGACTAGCGGGAGAGACACAGATACGCAGTATTTT
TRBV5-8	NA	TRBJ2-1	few	CASSTGTDYNEQFF	TGTGCCAGCAGCACAGGGACGGATTACAATGAGCAGTTCTTC
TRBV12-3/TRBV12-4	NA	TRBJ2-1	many	CASSSASSYNEQFF	TGTGCCAGCAGTTCGGCCAGCTCCTACAATGAGCAGTTCTTC
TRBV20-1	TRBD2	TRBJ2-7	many	CSARPPSGSSYEQYF	TGCAGTGCTAGACCTCCTAGCGGGAGCTCCTACGAGCAGTACTTC
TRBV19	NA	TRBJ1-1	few	CASSIVRGYANTEAFF	TGTGCCAGTAGTATAGTGAGGGGGTATGCGAACACTGAAGCTTTCTTT
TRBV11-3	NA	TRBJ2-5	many	CASSFRARGKLQETQYF	TGTGCCAGCAGCTTCAGAGCGCGAGGGAAATTGCAAGAGACCCAGTACTTC
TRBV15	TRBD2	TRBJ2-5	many	CATSRGLAETQYF	TGTGCCACCAGCAGGGGACTAGCAGAGACCCAGTACTTC
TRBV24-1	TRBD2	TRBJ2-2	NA	CATSVTRGGVNTGELFF	TGTGCCACCAGTGTCACCCGGGGGGGCGTTAACACCGGGGAGCTGTTTTTT
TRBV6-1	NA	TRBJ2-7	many	CASSGYRGGDYEQYF	TGTGCCAGCAGTGGATACAGGGGGGGGGACTACGAGCAGTACTTC
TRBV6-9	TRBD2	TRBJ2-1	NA	CASSYPPTSGSQNEQFF	TGTGCCAGCAGTTACCCGCCGACTAGCGGGAGTCAAAATGAGCAGTTCTTC
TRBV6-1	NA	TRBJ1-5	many	CASSEAGGAYQPQHF	TGTGCCAGCAGTGAAGCTGGCGGGGCCTATCAGCCCCAGCATTTT
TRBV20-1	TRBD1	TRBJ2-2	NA	CSAKNRGRIGELFF	TGCAGTGCCAAGAACAGGGGGCGCATCGGGGAGCTGTTTTTT
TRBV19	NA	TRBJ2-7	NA	CATAQVGSTYEQYF	TGTGCCACCGCCCAAGTGGGATCTACCTACGAGCAGTACTTC
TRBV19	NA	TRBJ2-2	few	CASGRQSGELFF	TGTGCCAGTGGAAGACAGTCCGGGGAGCTGTTTTTT
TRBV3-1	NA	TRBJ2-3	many	CASSQDRNQDTQYF	TGTGCCAGCAGCCAAGATCGTAATCAAGATACGCAGTATTTT
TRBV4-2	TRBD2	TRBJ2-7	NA	CASSPSGLAVGRGEQYF	TGTGCCAGCAGCCCATCCGGGCTAGCGGTCGGCCGGGGGGAGCAGTACTTC
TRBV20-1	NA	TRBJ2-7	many	CSARDSSSSLNEQYF	TGCAGTGCTAGAGATTCGTCCAGCTCACTCAACGAGCAGTACTTC
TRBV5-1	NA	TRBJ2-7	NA	CASSPSGASYEQYF	TGCGCCAGCAGCCCCTCCGGGGCGTCCTACGAGCAGTACTTC
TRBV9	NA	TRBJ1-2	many	CASSVGDNYGYTF	TGTGCCAGCAGCGTAGGGGACAACTATGGCTACACCTTC
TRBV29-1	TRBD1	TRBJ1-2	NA	CSVGKDRGFSHYGYTF	TGCAGCGTTGGCAAAGACAGGGGTTTTTCCCACTATGGCTACACCTTC
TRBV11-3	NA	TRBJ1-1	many	CASSWRMNTEAFF	TGTGCCAGCAGCTGGAGAATGAACACTGAAGCTTTCTTT
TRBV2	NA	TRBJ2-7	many	CASRAGTSYYEQYF	TGTGCCAGCAGGGCCGGGACTTCCTACTACGAGCAGTACTTC
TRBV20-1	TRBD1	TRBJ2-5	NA	CSARVPGRGQETQYF	TGCAGTGCTAGGGTCCCTGGCAGGGGGCAAGAGACCCAGTACTTC
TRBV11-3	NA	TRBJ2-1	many	CASSLGMSLNNEQFF	TGTGCCAGCAGCTTGGGGATGAGTCTTAACAATGAGCAGTTCTTC